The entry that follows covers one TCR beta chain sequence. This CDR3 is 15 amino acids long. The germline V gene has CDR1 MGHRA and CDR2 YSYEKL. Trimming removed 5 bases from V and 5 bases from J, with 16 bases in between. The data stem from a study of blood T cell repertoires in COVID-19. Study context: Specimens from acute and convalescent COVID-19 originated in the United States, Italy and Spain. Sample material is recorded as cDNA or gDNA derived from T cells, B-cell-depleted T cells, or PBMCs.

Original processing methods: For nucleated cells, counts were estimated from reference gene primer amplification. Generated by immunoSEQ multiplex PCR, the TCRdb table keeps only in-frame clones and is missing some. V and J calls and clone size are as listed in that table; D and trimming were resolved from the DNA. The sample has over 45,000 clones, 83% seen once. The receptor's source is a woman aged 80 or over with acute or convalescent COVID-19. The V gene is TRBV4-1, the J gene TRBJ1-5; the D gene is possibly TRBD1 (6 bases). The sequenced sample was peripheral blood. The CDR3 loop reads CASSVGDTTYQPQHF. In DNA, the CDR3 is TGCGCCAGCAGCGTAGGGGACACTACTTATCAGCCCCAGCATTTT.